These T cell receptor beta chains were read from a single sample in a study of blood T cells in healthy people across ages. TCRdb re-analysed the 5' RACE reads in MiXCR, keeping a single row per CDR3 protein. Seen here are hundreds of thousands of distinct CDR3 sequences, around 28% observed once, and the top ten hold around 15%. Input material: blood. These receptors were collected from a woman of 80 years or more in good health. The CDR3 runs from the conserved cysteine through the conserved F or W. The D gene is left open where the match is weak. Clone size, where shown, is once, few, many, or a class for clones that have expanded.

J gene | CDR3 length | V gene | D gene | clone size | CDR3 DNA | CDR3 protein
TRBJ2-3 | 13 | TRBV21-1 | NA | few | TGTGCCAGCAGCTTTGTGAGCACAGATACGCAGTATTTT | CASSFVSTDTQYF
TRBJ2-7 | 20 | TRBV7-7 | NA | many | TGTGCCAGCAGCTCCTCGGGGCTCAGATCCGTAATGGACAGTCCCTACGAGCAGTACTTC | CASSSSGLRSVMDSPYEQYF
TRBJ2-1 | 16 | TRBV20-1 | NA | many | TGCAGTGCCAGAGTATCTGGGCGGGGGCCCTACAATGAGCAGTTCTTC | CSARVSGRGPYNEQFF
TRBJ1-1 | 15 | TRBV21-1 | NA | NA | TGTGCCAGCAGCAAAGTGGGCAGTATGAACACTGAAGCTTTCTTT | CASSKVGSMNTEAFF
TRBJ2-5 | 17 | TRBV6-2/TRBV6-3 | NA | NA | TGTGCCAGCAGTCACTCGAGGGGCGGGGAAATGTGGGAGACCCAGTACTTC | CASSHSRGGEMWETQYF
TRBJ2-3 | 15 | TRBV12-3/TRBV12-4 | NA | many | TGTGCCAGCAGCTTGGCTCGGGGGTACACAGATACGCAGTATTTT | CASSLARGYTDTQYF
TRBJ2-1 | 16 | TRBV18 | NA | few | TGTGCCGGCTCACCACGGGGACCCGTCGTGGGCAATGAGCAGTTCTTC | CAGSPRGPVVGNEQFF
TRBJ2-4 | 15 | TRBV19 | NA | few | TGTGCCAGTAGTATAGTCCCAGGGGGGGGGGACATTCAGTACTTC | CASSIVPGGGDIQYF
TRBJ2-3 | 14 | TRBV12-3/TRBV12-4 | NA | NA | TGTGCCAGCAGTTTAGGACAAATCACAGATACGCAGTATTTT | CASSLGQITDTQYF
TRBJ2-6 | 16 | TRBV7-2 | NA | many | TGTGCCAGCAGCTTATATTCTGTTTCGGGGGCCAACGTCCTGACTTTC | CASSLYSVSGANVLTF
TRBJ2-1 | 15 | TRBV7-2 | TRBD2 | many | TGTGCCAGCAGCTTAGGGGCGGGGGGGTGGAATGAGCAGTTCTTC | CASSLGAGGWNEQFF
TRBJ1-5 | 16 | TRBV7-9 | NA | many | TGTGCCAGCAGCTTAGGCACTGGTCAGGCGAATCAGCCCCAGCATTTT | CASSLGTGQANQPQHF
TRBJ2-3 | 13 | TRBV20-1 | NA | many | TGCAGTGCCCTTATTCGACTCACAGATACGCAGTATTTT | CSALIRLTDTQYF
TRBJ1-2 | 14 | TRBV7-2 | NA | few | TGTGCCAGCACTCCGAGGGGGGGACGGAATGGCTACACCTTC | CASTPRGGRNGYTF
TRBJ1-5 | 13 | TRBV20-1 | TRBD1 | once | TGCAGTGCTAGAGGGGACAGCGATCGGCCCCAGCATTTT | CSARGDSDRPQHF
TRBJ2-1 | 18 | TRBV6-6 | TRBD2 | many | TGTGCCAGCAGCGCGGGACTAGCACAGAAAACTTCCTACAATGAGCAGTTCTTC | CASSAGLAQKTSYNEQFF
TRBJ2-7 | 14 | TRBV7-2 | NA | many | TGTGCCAGCGGCCGGGACGCAGGCCCTGACGAGCAGTACTTC | CASGRDAGPDEQYF
TRBJ2-3 | 15 | TRBV6-6 | TRBD2 | few | TGTGCCAGCAGTCAGAGCGGGGAGAGTGCAGATACGCAGTATTTT | CASSQSGESADTQYF
TRBJ2-1 | 14 | TRBV29-1 | TRBD2 | many | TGCAGCGTTGAACCTAGCGGGGACTACAATGAGCAGTTCTTC | CSVEPSGDYNEQFF
TRBJ1-6 | 13 | TRBV10-3 | NA | many | TGTGCCATTGGGTCTGGGGAGTTCTCACCCCTCCACTTT | CAIGSGEFSPLHF
TRBJ2-2 | 15 | TRBV28 | TRBD1 | few | TGTGCCAGCAGTGGCCCGGGGACAGGGCGCGGGGAGCTGTTTTTT | CASSGPGTGRGELFF
TRBJ2-3 | 16 | TRBV7-2 | TRBD2 | NA | TGTGCCAGCAGCTTAGCGCTAGCGGGGGGGCCAGATACGCAGTATTTT | CASSLALAGGPDTQYF
TRBJ1-6 | 12 | TRBV20-1 | TRBD1 | many | TGCAGTGCTAGTTGGACAGGATCACCCCTCCACTTT | CSASWTGSPLHF
TRBJ1-1 | 15 | TRBV9 | NA | NA | TGTGCCAGCAGCGTTTCACTTGGGGGCTGGTCTGAAGCTTTCTTT | CASSVSLGGWSEAFF
TRBJ2-3 | 15 | TRBV7-2 | NA | NA | TGTGCCAGCAGCTTGGACGCGGGACTTGGGGGCACGCAGTATTTT | CASSLDAGLGGTQYF
TRBJ2-7 | 14 | TRBV6-2/TRBV6-3 | NA | few | TGTGCCAGCAGTTACTCGCCAACTAGCCCTGAGCAGTACTTC | CASSYSPTSPEQYF
TRBJ2-4 | 17 | TRBV6-6 | NA | few | TGTGCCAGCAGTTACTTAGGGGATTCGGCGCTAAAAAACATTCAGTACTTC | CASSYLGDSALKNIQYF
TRBJ2-7 | 13 | TRBV2 | NA | few | TGTGCCTGCAGGCAGGACACCACCTACGAGCAGTACTTC | CACRQDTTYEQYF
TRBJ1-6 | 14 | TRBV27 | TRBD1 | few | TGTGCCAGCAGAGACAGGGTTCGGAATTCACCCCTCCACTTT | CASRDRVRNSPLHF
TRBJ2-1 | 16 | TRBV6-2/TRBV6-3 | TRBD2 | NA | TGTGCCAGCAGTTACGGGGGGGGGTCTATGCGCCCTGAGCAGTTCTTC | CASSYGGGSMRPEQFF
TRBJ1-6 | 13 | TRBV2 | TRBD1 | NA | TGTGCCAGCAGCGGACAGGCCTATTCACCCCTCCACTTT | CASSGQAYSPLHF
TRBJ1-2 | 14 | TRBV20-1 | TRBD1 | many | TGCAGTGCTCTGAGGACAGGGGGAGACTATGGCTACACCTTC | CSALRTGGDYGYTF
TRBJ2-7 | 15 | TRBV6-2/TRBV6-3 | NA | many | TGTGCCAGCAGTTTCCGCTCCGGGGTCTCCTACGAGCAGTACTTC | CASSFRSGVSYEQYF
TRBJ2-4 | 15 | TRBV12-3/TRBV12-4 | TRBD1 | many | TGTGCCAGCAGCCATAGGGGGCAAGCCAAAAACATTCAGTACTTC | CASSHRGQAKNIQYF
TRBJ2-2 | 16 | TRBV12-3/TRBV12-4 | TRBD2 | NA | TGTGCCAGCAGCCCTGGACTAGCGGGTCGAACCGGGGAGCTGTTTTTT | CASSPGLAGRTGELFF
TRBJ2-7 | 15 | TRBV5-1 | TRBD1 | NA | TGCGCCAGCAGCCTCCGGGACAGCAGCTCCTACGAGCAGTACTTC | CASSLRDSSSYEQYF
TRBJ2-3 | 15 | TRBV30 | TRBD2 | once | TGTGCCTGGAGGGATTACTTTAGCGGGGGGGATACGCAGTATTTT | CAWRDYFSGGDTQYF
TRBJ1-6 | 15 | TRBV6-1 | TRBD1 | few | TGTGCCAGCAGTGCTGAGGGACAGGGAAAATCACCCCTCCACTTT | CASSAEGQGKSPLHF
TRBJ2-1 | 15 | TRBV27 | TRBD1 | NA | TGTGCCAGCAGTTGGATGACAGGGACCTACAATGAGCAGTTCTTC | CASSWMTGTYNEQFF
TRBJ2-7 | 14 | TRBV7-8 | NA | NA | TGTGCCAGCAGCGACAAGGCGGGGTCCTACGAGCAGTACTTC | CASSDKAGSYEQYF
TRBJ2-1 | 13 | TRBV7-2 | NA | many | TGTGCCAGCAGCCCCTGGGGGGCCCGGGAGCAGTTCTTC | CASSPWGAREQFF
TRBJ2-5 | 14 | TRBV14 | NA | many | TGTGCCAGCAGCGGTCCAGGGAGTCGAGAGTCCCAGTACTTC | CASSGPGSRESQYF
TRBJ1-2 | 15 | TRBV6-1 | TRBD1 | few | TGTGCCAGCAGTGAAGCCGGGACAGCAATCTATGGCTACACCTTC | CASSEAGTAIYGYTF
TRBJ2-1 | 16 | TRBV6-6 | NA | many | TGTGCCAGCAGTTACTCGAAGGGGGGGCGCGGAGATGAGCAGTTCTTC | CASSYSKGGRGDEQFF
TRBJ1-1 | 16 | TRBV3-1 | NA | NA | TGTGCCAGCAGCCAAGGTAGGAAGCAAATGAACACTGAAGCTTTCTTT | CASSQGRKQMNTEAFF
TRBJ1-2 | 14 | TRBV7-2 | NA | many | TGTGCCAGCAGCTTAGATGTAGGCCTAGGGGGCTACACCTTC | CASSLDVGLGGYTF
TRBJ2-3 | 13 | TRBV20-1 | NA | many | TGCAGTGCTCCGGCAGCACCCACGGATACGCAGTATTTT | CSAPAAPTDTQYF
TRBJ1-2 | 14 | TRBV5-1 | TRBD1 | many | TGCGCCAGCAGCCCTGGTGGGACAGAAGGTGGCTACACCTTC | CASSPGGTEGGYTF
TRBJ2-1 | 17 | TRBV7-2 | TRBD2 | NA | TGTGCCAGCAGCAGGATCGCCGGGACTAGCGGGTACAATGAGCAGTTCTTC | CASSRIAGTSGYNEQFF
TRBJ1-5 | 8 | TRBV27 | NA | NA | TGTGCCAGCAGTTCACTAGCATTT | CASSSLAF
TRBJ2-3 | 16 | TRBV27 | NA | NA | TGTGCCAGCAGGAGTCTGGCACGACCTAGCACAGATACGCAGTATTTT | CASRSLARPSTDTQYF
TRBJ1-2 | 15 | TRBV7-9 | TRBD1 | NA | TGTGCCAGCGGCGTAGCAGAAGGGGGCGGCTATGGCTACACCTTC | CASGVAEGGGYGYTF
TRBJ2-3 | 15 | TRBV20-1 | NA | many | TGCAGTGCTAGTCTAGGAGGGGGCGAGGCAGATACGCAGTATTTT | CSASLGGGEADTQYF
TRBJ2-1 | 13 | TRBV7-2 | TRBD1 | many | TGTGCCAGCAGCTCTCAGGGGGCCGGGGAGCAGTTCTTC | CASSSQGAGEQFF